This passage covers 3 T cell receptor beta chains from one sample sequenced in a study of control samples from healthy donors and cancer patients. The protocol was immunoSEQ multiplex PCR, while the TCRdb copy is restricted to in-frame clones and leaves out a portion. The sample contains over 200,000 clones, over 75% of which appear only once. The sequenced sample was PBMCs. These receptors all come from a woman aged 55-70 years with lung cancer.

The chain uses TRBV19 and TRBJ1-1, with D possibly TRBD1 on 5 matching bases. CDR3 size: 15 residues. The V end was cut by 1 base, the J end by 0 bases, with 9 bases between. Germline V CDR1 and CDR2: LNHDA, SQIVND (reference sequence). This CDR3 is CASSIAGGLNTEAFF. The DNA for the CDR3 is TGTGCCAGTAGTATAGCGGGGGGATTGAACACTGAAGCTTTCTTT.

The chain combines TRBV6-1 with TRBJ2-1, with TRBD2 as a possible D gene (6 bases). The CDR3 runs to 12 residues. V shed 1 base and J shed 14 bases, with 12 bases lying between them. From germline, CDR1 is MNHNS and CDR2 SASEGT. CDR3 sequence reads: CASSEERVGEFF. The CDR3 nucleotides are TGTGCCAGCAGTGAAGAGCGGGTAGGAGAGTTCTTC.

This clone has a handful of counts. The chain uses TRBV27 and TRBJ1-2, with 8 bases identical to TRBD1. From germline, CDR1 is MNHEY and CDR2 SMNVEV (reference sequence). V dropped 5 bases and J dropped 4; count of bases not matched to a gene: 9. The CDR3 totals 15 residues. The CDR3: CASSTGQGVIYGYTF. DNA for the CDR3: TGTGCCAGCAGTACAGGACAGGGAGTCATCTATGGCTACACCTTC.